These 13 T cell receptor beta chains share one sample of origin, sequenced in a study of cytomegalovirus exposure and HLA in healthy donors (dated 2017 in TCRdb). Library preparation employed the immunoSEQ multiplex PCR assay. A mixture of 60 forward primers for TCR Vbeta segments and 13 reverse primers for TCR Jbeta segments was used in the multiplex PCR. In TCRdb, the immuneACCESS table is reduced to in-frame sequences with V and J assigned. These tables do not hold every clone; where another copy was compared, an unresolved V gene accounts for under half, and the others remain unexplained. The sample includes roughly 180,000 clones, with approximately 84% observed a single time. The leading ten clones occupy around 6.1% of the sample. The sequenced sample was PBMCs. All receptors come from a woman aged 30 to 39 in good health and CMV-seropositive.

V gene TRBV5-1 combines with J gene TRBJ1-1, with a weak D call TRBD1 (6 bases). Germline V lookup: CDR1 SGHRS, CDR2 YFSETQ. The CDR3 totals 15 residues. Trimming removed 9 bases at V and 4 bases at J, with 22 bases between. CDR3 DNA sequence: TGCGCCACCCGACCGTTACAGGGTCGAGCCACTGAAGCTTTCTTT. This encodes CATRPLQGRATEAFF.

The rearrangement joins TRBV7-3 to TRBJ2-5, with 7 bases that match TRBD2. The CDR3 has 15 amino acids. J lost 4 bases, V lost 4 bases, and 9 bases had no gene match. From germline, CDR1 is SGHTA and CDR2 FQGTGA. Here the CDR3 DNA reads TGTGCCAGCAGCTCTAGCGGCCAAGGAGGAGAGACCCAGTACTTC. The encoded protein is CASSSSGQGGETQYF.

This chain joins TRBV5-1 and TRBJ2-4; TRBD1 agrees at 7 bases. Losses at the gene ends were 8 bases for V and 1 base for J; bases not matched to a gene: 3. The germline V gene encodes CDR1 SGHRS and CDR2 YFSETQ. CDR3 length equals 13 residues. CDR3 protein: CASMGQAKNIQYF. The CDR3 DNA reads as TGCGCCAGTATGGGACAGGCCAAAAACATTCAGTACTTC.

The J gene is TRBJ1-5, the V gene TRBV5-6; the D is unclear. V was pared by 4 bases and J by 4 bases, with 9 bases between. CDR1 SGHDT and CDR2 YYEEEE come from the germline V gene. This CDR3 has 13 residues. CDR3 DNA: TGTGCCAGCAGCCTCGGACTGAATCAGCCCCAGCATTTT. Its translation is CASSLGLNQPQHF.

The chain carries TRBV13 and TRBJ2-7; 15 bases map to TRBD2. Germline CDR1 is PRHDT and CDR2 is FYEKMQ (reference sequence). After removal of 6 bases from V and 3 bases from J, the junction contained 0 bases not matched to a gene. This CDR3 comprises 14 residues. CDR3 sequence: CASRGLAGGYEQYF. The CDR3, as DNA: TGTGCCAGCAGGGGACTAGCGGGAGGCTACGAGCAGTACTTC.

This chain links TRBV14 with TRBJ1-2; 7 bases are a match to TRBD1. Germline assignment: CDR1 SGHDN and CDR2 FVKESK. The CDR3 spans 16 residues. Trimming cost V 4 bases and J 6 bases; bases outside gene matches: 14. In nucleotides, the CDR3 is TGTGCCAGCAGCCCCTTGAAGTCAGGGGGTATCAATGGCTACACCTTC. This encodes CASSPLKSGGINGYTF.

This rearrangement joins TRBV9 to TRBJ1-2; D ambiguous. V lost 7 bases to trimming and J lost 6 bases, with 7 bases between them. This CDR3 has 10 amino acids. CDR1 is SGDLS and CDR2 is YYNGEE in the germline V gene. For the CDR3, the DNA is TGTGCCAGCGGGAGAGATGGCTACACCTTC. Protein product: CASGRDGYTF.

The CDR3 nucleotides are TGTGCCAGCAGCCCATTCTGGGGCAGGACAAGCTACGAGCAGTACTTC. Translation gives CASSPFWGRTSYEQYF. J is TRBJ2-7 and V is TRBV28, with D possibly matching TRBD1 (5 bases). The V end was cut by 6 bases, the J end by 3 bases, with 21 bases between. The CDR3 covers 16 residues. Germline CDR1 MDHEN, CDR2 SYDVKM. Full variable domain (outside the CDR3, taken from reference TRBV28 and TRBJ2-7): DVKVTQSSRYLVKRTGEKVFLECVQDMDHENMFWYRQDPGLGLRLIYFSYDVKMKEKGDIPEGYSVSREKKERFSLILESASTNQTSMYLCASSPFWGRTSYEQYFGPGTRLTVT.

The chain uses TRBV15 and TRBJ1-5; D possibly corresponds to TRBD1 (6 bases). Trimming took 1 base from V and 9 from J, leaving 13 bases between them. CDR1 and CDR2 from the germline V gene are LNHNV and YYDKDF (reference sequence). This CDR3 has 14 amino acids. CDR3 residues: CATSRGQAQTPQHF. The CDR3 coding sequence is TGTGCCACCAGCAGAGGACAGGCACAGACGCCCCAGCATTTT.

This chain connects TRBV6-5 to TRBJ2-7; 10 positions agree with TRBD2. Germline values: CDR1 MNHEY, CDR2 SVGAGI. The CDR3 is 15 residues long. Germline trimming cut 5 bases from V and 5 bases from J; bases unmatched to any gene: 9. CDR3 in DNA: TGTGCCAGCAGTACAGCGGGGGGGCCTTGGGACGAGCAGTACTTC. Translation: CASSTAGGPWDEQYF.

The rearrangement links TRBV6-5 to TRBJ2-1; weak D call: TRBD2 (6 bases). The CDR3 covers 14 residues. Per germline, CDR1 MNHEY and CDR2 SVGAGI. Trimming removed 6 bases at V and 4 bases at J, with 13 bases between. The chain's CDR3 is CASRGVGRYNEQFF. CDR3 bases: TGTGCCAGCAGGGGGGTGGGGAGGTACAATGAGCAGTTCTTC.

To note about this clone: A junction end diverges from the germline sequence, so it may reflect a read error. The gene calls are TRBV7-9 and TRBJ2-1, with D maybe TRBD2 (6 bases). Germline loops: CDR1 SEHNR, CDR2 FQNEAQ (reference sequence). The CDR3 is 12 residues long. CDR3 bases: TGTTCCAGCAGCTGGGGGGTGGATGAGCAGTTCTTC. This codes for CSSSWGVDEQFF.

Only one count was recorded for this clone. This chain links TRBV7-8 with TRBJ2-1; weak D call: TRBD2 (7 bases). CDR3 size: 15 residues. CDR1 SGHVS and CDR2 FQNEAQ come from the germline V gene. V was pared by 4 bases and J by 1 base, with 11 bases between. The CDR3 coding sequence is TGTGCCAGCAGCTCAAGGGGGGGGTCCTACAATGAGCAGTTCTTC. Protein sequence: CASSSRGGSYNEQFF.